The next 14 T cell receptor beta chains were all read from a single sample in a study of cytotoxic CD8 clonotypes in ibrutinib-treated CLL. Here immunoSEQ multiplex PCR was the method, and the copy in TCRdb shows in-frame clones only, minus some. The repertoire consists of more than 15,000 clones, with about 64% occurring once and the leading ten covering 20% to 30%. The material was PBMCs, obtained after 12 months of ibrutinib treatment. The receptors shown here come from a human donor with chronic lymphocytic leukemia.

J is TRBJ1-5 and V is TRBV6-1, with D perhaps TRBD1 (5 bases). This CDR3 has 14 residues. Germline V gene lookup returns CDR1 MNHNS and CDR2 SASEGT. Trimming removed 5 bases from V and 3 bases from J, with 11 bases in between. The CDR3 reads CASSLTDFNQPQHF. CDR3 sequence (DNA): TGTGCCAGCAGTTTGACAGACTTCAATCAGCCCCAGCATTTT.

The chain employs TRBV10-1 and TRBJ2-1; possible D gene TRBD2, 6 bases. The CDR3 consists of 14 residues. Trimming shortened V by 6 bases and J by 5 bases, and 14 bases separated the two germline ends. In germline, CDR1 is WNHNN, CDR2 SYGVQD (reference sequence). The CDR3 coding sequence is TGCGCCAGCAGCCACGGGAGTAGGAACAATGAGCAGTTCTTC. It codes for CASSHGSRNNEQFF.

In this sample, this clone turned up a few times. The rearrangement links TRBV10-3 to TRBJ2-3, with 10 positions matching TRBD2. The CDR3 loop spans 14 amino acids. In germline, CDR1 is ENHRY, CDR2 SYGVKD. V shed 8 bases and J 5 bases; nucleotides not matched to a gene: 7. CDR3 loop: CAIQAGGPGDTQYF. CDR3 nucleotides: TGTGCCATCCAAGCGGGAGGGCCGGGAGATACGCAGTATTTT.

The V and J genes are TRBV7-6 and TRBJ2-7; TRBD1 matches at 8 bases. Looked up from germline, CDR1 is SGHVS and CDR2 is FNYEAQ. V trimming: 1 base; J trimming: 1 base; junction bases outside the gene matches: 3. This CDR3 region has 15 residues. The CDR3: CASSLGTGGSYEQYF. In DNA form, the CDR3 reads TGTGCCAGCAGCTTAGGCACAGGGGGATCCTACGAGCAGTACTTC.

The V and J genes are TRBV4-2 and TRBJ2-5; 7 bases agree with TRBD2. With 1 base clipped from V and 2 bases from J, the junction kept 4 bases outside the gene matches. Per germline, CDR1 LGHNA and CDR2 YNFKEQ. The CDR3 sequence is 15 residues long. This CDR3 is CASSQGGLPQETQYF. In DNA form, the CDR3 reads TGTGCCAGCAGCCAAGGGGGACTACCACAAGAGACCCAGTACTTC.

The DNA of the CDR3 is TGTGCCAGCAGCTTAAGTAGCGGTACAGATACGCAGTATTTT. Translation: CASSLSSGTDTQYF. This rearrangement joins TRBV7-2 to TRBJ2-3; a possible D gene is TRBD2 (6 bases). Per the germline V gene, CDR1 is SGHTA and CDR2 is FQGNSA. The CDR3 is 14 amino acids. V was shortened by 2 bases and J by 3 bases, with 9 bases between the two germline ends.

The chain joins TRBV6-5 to TRBJ1-3; no reliable D call. The CDR3 extends over 15 amino acids. V dropped 1 base and J dropped 0 bases, with 7 bases sitting between them. Germline assignment: CDR1 MNHEY and CDR2 SVGAGI. CDR3 DNA: TGTGCCAGCAGTTACTGGCCAGTCTCTGGAAACACCATATATTTT. It translates to CASSYWPVSGNTIYF.

The CDR3 region has the DNA TGTGCCAGTAGTATCCAGACCCGTGGGACAGTACAGCCCCAGCATTTT. Its translation: CASSIQTRGTVQPQHF. This chain connects TRBV19 to TRBJ1-5; the match to TRBD1 covers 7 bases. The CDR3 has 16 amino acids. The junction had 12 bases not matched to a gene; V was cut back by 3 bases and J by 7 bases. CDR1 is LNHDA and CDR2 is SQIVND in the germline V gene (reference sequence).

The chain combines TRBV7-9 with TRBJ2-7; D may correspond to TRBD1 or TRBD2 (6 bases each). Per germline, CDR1 SEHNR and CDR2 FQNEAQ (reference sequence). Trimming left V 4 bases short and J 1 base short, with 14 bases between. This CDR3 comprises 15 residues. CDR3 region: CASSSVGGQSYEQYF. The CDR3 DNA follows: TGTGCCAGCAGCTCCGTCGGGGGCCAGTCCTACGAGCAGTACTTC.

The chain employs TRBV5-4 and TRBJ2-1; D may be TRBD2 (6 bases). This CDR3 is 15 amino acids long. Germline-derived CDR1 and CDR2 are SGHNT and YYREEE (reference sequence). V lost 2 bases, J lost 9 bases, and 18 bases lay in between. The CDR3 DNA reads TGTGCCAGCAGCTTAAAGGCTAGCGCCCGGAGTGAGCAGTTCTTC. This translates into CASSLKASARSEQFF.

V is TRBV11-2 and J is TRBJ2-7; TRBD2 aligns across 7 bases. The CDR3 is 16 residues long. Germline trimming cut 6 bases from V and 3 bases from J; bases unmatched to any gene: 14. Per germline, CDR1 SGHAT and CDR2 FQNNGV. The CDR3 spells CASRRRGVFGDYEQYF. The CDR3 coding sequence is TGTGCCAGCAGGCGTCGGGGGGTGTTTGGGGACTACGAGCAGTACTTC.

The gene calls are TRBV7-9 and TRBJ2-7; D uncertain. The CDR3 length is 13 residues. Trimming took off 0 bases at V and 2 bases at J, with 5 bases between the two ends. Germline-derived CDR1 and CDR2 are SEHNR and FQNEAQ (reference sequence). DNA of the CDR3: TGTGCCAGCAGCTTAGCGGGCGCCTACGAGCAGTACTTC. Translation: CASSLAGAYEQYF.

In its sample, this clone was seen once. The rearrangement joins TRBV7-9 to TRBJ2-7, with a tentative D call TRBD1 (5 bases). The CDR3 is 14 amino acids. V lost 6 bases and J lost 3, with 15 bases in between. Germline lookup yields CDR1 SEHNR and CDR2 FQNEAQ (reference sequence). The CDR3 is CASSHGHGDYEQYF. The CDR3 DNA follows: TGTGCCAGCAGTCACGGACACGGCGACTACGAGCAGTACTTC.

This clone came up a few times. V gene TRBV19 combines with J gene TRBJ1-5; D call uncertain. V was shortened by 5 bases and J by 0 bases, with 8 bases between the two germline ends. Germline CDR1 LNHDA, CDR2 SQIVND (reference sequence). CDR3 length equals 14 residues. The CDR3 sequence is CASSSDISNQPQHF. As DNA, the CDR3 is TGTGCCAGTAGTTCAGACATTAGCAATCAGCCCCAGCATTTT.